A single sample is the source of the 27 T cell receptor beta chains below, sequenced in a study of CD8 T cells in ankylosing spondylitis. General study findings and limits: Seven or eight highly homologous variants made up a TCR beta motif, and this motif appeared characteristic of ankylosing spondylitis blood.

TCRdb called the 5' RACE reads again in MiXCR, with one record for every CDR3 protein. Of hundreds of thousands of distinct CDR3 sequences in the sample, 12% were seen once. The antigens of these receptors remain unknown. The sequenced sample consisted of blood, either unsorted or a sorted T cell fraction (not recorded which). The receptors were sampled from a male donor with ankylosing spondylitis.

This clonotype was detected a few times. The chain employs TRBV7-9 and TRBJ2-7; TRBD2 matches 10 bases. V was clipped by 8 bases and J by 3 bases; unmatched bases: 4. Germline V gene lookup returns CDR1 SEHNR and CDR2 FQNEAQ (reference sequence). The CDR3 covers 13 residues. CDR3 sequence (DNA): TGTGCCAGCTGCCTAGCGGGAGTCTACGAGCAGTACTTC. Protein sequence: CASCLAGVYEQYF.

This clonotype came up a few times. V usage is TRBV6-5 and J usage is TRBJ2-5, with D hard to call. This CDR3 is built from 14 residues. Trimming shortened V by 0 bases and J by 1 base, and 6 bases separated the two germline ends. In germline, CDR1 is MNHEY, CDR2 SVGAGI. CDR3 bases: TGTGCCAGCAGTTACTCGATCCTCCAAGAGACCCAGTACTTC. Its protein product is CASSYSILQETQYF.

This clonotype has more than one count but fewer than ten. The V gene is TRBV5-1, the J gene TRBJ2-3, with D unresolved. V lost 1 base and J lost 3, with 6 bases in between. Germline-derived CDR1 and CDR2 are SGHRS and YFSETQ. This CDR3 spans 13 amino acids. CDR3 nucleotides: TGCGCCAGCAGCTTGCAGCCGACAGATACGCAGTATTTT. This sequence encodes CASSLQPTDTQYF.

This clonotype was observed a few times. The V gene is TRBV4-1, the J gene TRBJ2-7, with 8 bases matching TRBD2. The germline gives CDR1 MGHRA, CDR2 YSYEKL. The CDR3 extends over 17 amino acids. V was pared by 0 bases and J by 5 bases, with 12 bases of the junction left unmatched. The CDR3 protein is CASSQEFGLAGSHEQYF. CDR3 DNA: TGCGCCAGCAGCCAAGAGTTTGGATTAGCGGGATCCCACGAGCAGTACTTC.

The chain is built from TRBV6-1 and TRBJ2-5; D is perhaps TRBD1 (6 bases). V lost 5 bases and J 6 bases, leaving 16 bases between the germline ends. Germline CDR1 MNHNS, CDR2 SASEGT. The length of the CDR3 is 14 residues. In nucleotides, the CDR3 is TGTGCCAGCAGTCCCCAGGGGATGGTAAAGACCCAGTACTTC. This gives the protein CASSPQGMVKTQYF.

In its sample, this clonotype was seen a few times. CDR3 nucleotides: TGTGCCAGCAGTTCGGGGGACGTGAGGCCCCAGCATTTT. Its translation is CASSSGDVRPQHF. The chain carries TRBV28 and TRBJ1-5, with D tentatively TRBD1 (5 bases). Trimming stripped 4 bases from V and 9 bases from J, with 13 bases between. Looked up from germline, CDR1 is MDHEN and CDR2 is SYDVKM. This CDR3 contains 13 residues.

This clonotype was seen more than once but under ten times. This rearrangement joins TRBV5-1 to TRBJ1-2; D is unresolved. The germline V gene encodes CDR1 SGHRS and CDR2 YFSETQ. With 1 base removed from V and 0 bases from J, the gap between germline ends came to 10 bases. This CDR3 is 15 amino acids long. DNA of the CDR3: TGCGCCAGCAGCTTGTCGGCCCAAGCTAACTATGGCTACACCTTC. It yields the protein CASSLSAQANYGYTF.

This clonotype was found a few times. The CDR3 coding sequence is TGCGCCAGCAGCCTGGAATGGGGAGAACGGGGAGTAAGGCATTTT. This gives the protein CASSLEWGERGVRHF. The chain joins TRBV5-1 to TRBJ1-5, with D uncertain. Germline-derived CDR1 and CDR2 are SGHRS and YFSETQ. This CDR3 has 15 residues. V lost 4 bases and J lost 15, with 26 bases in between.

The chain has TRBV6-2 or TRBV6-3 and TRBJ1-1, with D perhaps TRBD1 (6 bases). The CDR3 has 14 amino acids. V was shortened by 7 bases and J by 6 bases, with 18 bases between the two germline ends. Germline V gives CDR1 MNHEY, CDR2 SVGEGT. The CDR3 sequence is CASKGIGGGAEAFF. The CDR3 DNA reads as TGTGCCAGCAAGGGCATAGGGGGAGGAGCTGAAGCTTTCTTT.

This clonotype was seen a few times. The V gene is TRBV5-6, the J gene TRBJ1-2; D unresolved. V was cut by 3 bases and J by 14 bases, with 14 bases left in between. Per the germline V gene, CDR1 is SGHDT and CDR2 is YYEEEE. The CDR3 runs to 11 residues. The CDR3 loop is CASSSRRARTF. The CDR3 nucleotides read TGTGCCAGCAGCTCTCGGAGGGCCAGAACCTTC.

This clonotype occurred many times. V gene TRBV6-1 combines with J gene TRBJ1-1; D is ambiguous. The CDR3 covers 17 residues. Germline CDR1 is MNHNS and CDR2 is SASEGT. Deletions cut 1 base from V and 5 bases from J, with 20 bases between. This CDR3 is CASSEGYGHGGVTEAFF. CDR3 nucleotides: TGTGCCAGCAGTGAAGGGTATGGGCACGGAGGTGTTACTGAAGCTTTCTTT.

This clonotype occurred a few times. This sequence joins TRBV9 and TRBJ2-7; D assignment may be TRBD1 or TRBD2 (5 bases each). V was trimmed by 4 bases and J by 4 bases, leaving 15 bases between them. This CDR3 comprises 14 residues. In germline, CDR1 is SGDLS, CDR2 YYNGEE. This CDR3 is CASSPRGVGYEQYF. CDR3 DNA sequence: TGTGCCAGCAGCCCCCGGGGCGTCGGTTACGAGCAGTACTTC.

The chain is built from TRBV20-1 and TRBJ2-1; D gene uncertain. The CDR3 covers 14 residues. Trimming took off 2 bases at V and 2 bases at J, with 10 bases between the two ends. CDR1 and CDR2 from the germline V gene are DFQATT and SNEGSKA (reference sequence). Written as DNA, the CDR3 is TGCAGTGCTAGAACCAGTACCCCCTACAATGAGCAGTTCTTC. This codes for CSARTSTPYNEQFF.

This clonotype was counted a few times. The rearrangement links TRBV20-1 to TRBJ1-5, with unresolved D. V was cut by 3 bases and J by 7 bases, with 10 bases left in between. Germline V CDR1 and CDR2: DFQATT, SNEGSKA (reference sequence). The CDR3 covers 12 residues. CDR3 in amino acids: CSARMGTQPQHF. As DNA, the CDR3 is TGCAGTGCTAGGATGGGAACCCAGCCCCAGCATTTT.

This clonotype was detected only a few times. This rearrangement joins TRBV5-1 to TRBJ2-5, with a possible D match to TRBD1 (7 bases). The V end was cut by 0 bases, the J end by 2 bases, with 11 bases between. The CDR3 is 15 amino acids. In germline, CDR1 is SGHRS, CDR2 YFSETQ. The CDR3 reads CASSLDPGGQETQYF. The CDR3 nucleotides are TGCGCCAGCAGCTTGGATCCAGGGGGGCAAGAGACCCAGTACTTC.

The chain combines TRBV28 with TRBJ2-3; no clear D. V shed 9 bases and J shed 0 bases, with 10 bases lying between them. Germline lookup yields CDR1 MDHEN and CDR2 SYDVKM. The CDR3 is made up of 13 amino acids. In nucleotides, the CDR3 is TGTGCCAGTACGGAAACTAGCACAGATACGCAGTATTTT. It yields the protein CASTETSTDTQYF.

This clonotype was detected many times. The rearrangement uses TRBV5-1 and TRBJ2-7, with TRBD1 identical over 7 bases. V lost 7 bases to trimming and J lost 0 bases; unmatched junction nucleotides: 10. The V gene's germline CDR1 is SGHRS and CDR2 YFSETQ. There are 15 residues in the CDR3. Here the CDR3 DNA reads TGCGCCAGCTCTCCCGGGACAGTTAACTCCTACGAGCAGTACTTC. It encodes CASSPGTVNSYEQYF. The full variable domain, its missing parts supplied by reference TRBV5-1 and TRBJ2-7, is KAGVTQTPRYLIKTRGQQVTLSCSPISGHRSVSWYQQTPGQGLQFLFEYFSETQRNKGNFPGRFSGRQFSNSRSEMNVSTLELGDSALYLCASSPGTVNSYEQYFGPGTRLTVT.

The chain is built from TRBV6-5 and TRBJ1-2; no reliable D call. CDR3 length: 14 amino acids. The V gene's germline CDR1 is MNHEY and CDR2 SVGAGI. V shed 0 bases and J shed 5 bases, with 10 bases lying between them. The CDR3 bases are TGTGCCAGCAGTTACTCGGGAGGACGGTATGGCTACACCTTC. Translated: CASSYSGGRYGYTF.

The chain links TRBV18 to TRBJ2-5; D is perhaps TRBD1 or TRBD2 (5 bases each). The CDR3 runs 13 residues. Trimming pared 3 bases from V and 5 bases from J, leaving 10 bases between. Germline loops: CDR1 KGHSH, CDR2 LQKENI. CDR3 in amino acids: CASSPPGPETQYF. The CDR3 DNA reads TGTGCCAGCTCACCCCCGGGGCCGGAGACCCAGTACTTC.

The chain combines TRBV5-4 with TRBJ2-1; D tentatively reads TRBD1 or TRBD2 (6 bases each). This CDR3 spans 14 amino acids. In germline, CDR1 is SGHNT, CDR2 YYREEE (reference sequence). Trimming removed 6 bases at V and 4 bases at J, with 14 bases between. This CDR3 is CASTMGAGYNEQFF. The CDR3 DNA reads as TGTGCCAGCACCATGGGGGCGGGGTACAATGAGCAGTTCTTC.

The rearrangement joins TRBV7-9 to TRBJ2-1; TRBD2 agrees at 10 bases. Looked up from germline, CDR1 is SEHNR and CDR2 is FQNEAQ (reference sequence). The CDR3 totals 17 residues. The trim removed 5 bases at V and 3 bases at J, leaving 10 bases unmatched. CDR3 sequence (DNA): TGTGCCAGCAGCCCTGAGAGCGGGAGGGCCAACTACAATGAGCAGTTCTTC. This encodes CASSPESGRANYNEQFF.

This clonotype has only a few counts. In DNA form, the CDR3 reads TGTGCCAGCAGCTTAACGGCCCATAATCCAGATACGCAGTATTTT. Encoded protein: CASSLTAHNPDTQYF. J is TRBJ2-3 and V is TRBV7-9; D remains ambiguous. The CDR3 is 15 amino acids. The V and J ends lost 2 bases and 4 bases respectively, with 13 bases between them. The germline V gene encodes CDR1 SEHNR and CDR2 FQNEAQ (reference sequence). The whole variable domain, remainder taken from reference TRBV7-9 and TRBJ2-3, is DTGVSQNPRHKITKRGQNVTFRCDPISEHNRLYWYRQTLGQGPEFLTYFQNEAQLEKSRLLSDRFSAERPKGSFSTLEIQRTEQGDSAMYLCASSLTAHNPDTQYFGPGTRLTVL.

This clonotype has a count of ten or more. The chain uses TRBV10-1 and TRBJ2-5; 9 positions match TRBD2. Germline CDR1 reads WNHNN; CDR2 reads SYGVQD (reference sequence). The V segment lost 6 bases and the J segment 5 bases; nucleotides outside the gene matches: 13. This CDR3 region has 16 residues. The CDR3 coding sequence is TGCGCCAGCAGCCCCGGTGGGCGGGAGGGGAAGGAGACCCAGTACTTC. Translating it yields CASSPGGREGKETQYF.

This clonotype was counted at least ten times. This chain connects TRBV10-3 to TRBJ2-3, with TRBD1 identical over 7 bases. The CDR3 totals 16 residues. The V and J ends lost 7 bases and 0 bases, in that order; junction bases with no gene match: 10. Per germline, CDR1 ENHRY and CDR2 SYGVKD. CDR3 nucleotide sequence: TGTGCCATCAAAGTCGGCAGGGGGTTAAGCACAGATACGCAGTATTTT. Its translation is CAIKVGRGLSTDTQYF.

The sample holds a few counts of this clonotype. The genes are TRBV4-2 and TRBJ2-1; 13 bases fit TRBD2. The trim removed 4 bases at V and 5 bases at J, leaving 5 bases unmatched. The CDR3 is made up of 16 amino acids. CDR1 is LGHNA, CDR2 YNFKEQ, per germline. CDR3 in amino acids: CASSLRLAGGHNEQFF. The CDR3 DNA reads TGTGCCAGCAGCCTCAGACTAGCGGGGGGACACAATGAGCAGTTCTTC.

The sample holds one count of this clonotype. The rearrangement links TRBV11-2 to TRBJ2-5; 10 bases are a match to TRBD1. The CDR3 sequence is 15 residues long. Germline CDR1 and CDR2: SGHAT and FQNNGV. V shed 5 bases, J shed 5 bases, and the junction held 8 bases outside the gene matches. The CDR3 sequence is CASSPMGQGRETQYF. The DNA of the CDR3 is TGTGCCAGCAGCCCCATGGGACAGGGGAGGGAGACCCAGTACTTC.

This clonotype was seen at least ten times. The chain joins TRBV6-1 to TRBJ2-3; TRBD2 matches 14 bases. The trim removed 6 bases at V and 5 bases at J, leaving 4 bases unmatched. CDR1 is MNHNS and CDR2 is SASEGT in the germline V gene. The CDR3 spans 15 residues. The CDR3, as DNA: TGTGCCAGCAGAAAAGGACTAGCGGGGGGAGATACGCAGTATTTT. Translation gives CASRKGLAGGDTQYF.